This T cell receptor beta chain was sequenced in a study of blood T cell repertoires in COVID-19. Study context: Some COVID-19 samples were acute and others convalescent; all came from the United States, Italy and Spain.

The count of this clone is one. The V gene end was trimmed by 0 bases and the J gene end by 6 bases; junction bases not matched to a gene: 6. The CDR3 totals 15 residues. Per the germline V gene, CDR1 is SEHNR and CDR2 is FQNEAQ (reference sequence). Clones were read by immunoSEQ multiplex PCR, and TCRdb kept only the in-frame ones, dropping some. The sample yields 350,000 to 400,000 clones, approximately 90% seen once. Enrolled through a virtual design, the participants were between roughly 18 and 90 years of age and came from under 30 US areas. This clonotype was sampled from a woman aged 40 to 50 who had been exposed to COVID-19. The sample taken for sequencing was PBMCs or T cells enriched from blood (not recorded which). The genes are TRBV7-9 and TRBJ1-2; 8 nucleotides line up with TRBD1. The CDR3 is CASSLAPDREDGYTF. The CDR3 nucleotides read TGTGCCAGCAGCTTAGCCCCGGACAGGGAGGATGGCTACACCTTC.